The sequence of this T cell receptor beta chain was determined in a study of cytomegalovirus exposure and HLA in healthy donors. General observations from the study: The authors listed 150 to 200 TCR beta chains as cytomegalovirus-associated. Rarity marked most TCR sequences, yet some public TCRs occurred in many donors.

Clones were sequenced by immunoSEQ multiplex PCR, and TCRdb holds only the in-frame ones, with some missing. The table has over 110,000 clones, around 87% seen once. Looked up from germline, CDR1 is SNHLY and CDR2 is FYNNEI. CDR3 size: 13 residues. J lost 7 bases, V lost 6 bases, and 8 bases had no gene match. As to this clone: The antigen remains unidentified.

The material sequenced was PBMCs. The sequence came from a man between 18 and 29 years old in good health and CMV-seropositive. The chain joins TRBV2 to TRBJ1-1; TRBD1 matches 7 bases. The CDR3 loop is CASSRGQEIEAFF. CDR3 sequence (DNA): TGTGCCAGCAGCCGCGGACAGGAGATTGAAGCTTTCTTT. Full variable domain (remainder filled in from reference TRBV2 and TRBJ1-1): EPEVTQTPSHQVTQMGQEVILRCVPISNHLYFYWYRQILGQKVEFLVSFYNNEISEKSEIFDDQFSVERPDGSNFTLKIRSTKLEDSAMYFCASSRGQEIEAFFGQGTRLTVV.